This T cell receptor (beta chain) was sequenced for a study of sequential checkpoint blockade in melanoma. Study background: Randomization was 1:1 between first-line nivolumab→ipilimumab and ipilimumab→nivolumab. Under 95 pretreatment tumor DNA samples were TCRβ immunosequenced. The study's findings and limits: Mutational load did not correlate with tumor T-cell fraction or clonality. Rising tumor T-cell fraction and clonality meant about 30 times likelier benefit.

Treatment denoted: randomized to nivolumab then ipilimumab (arm A) or the reverse (arm B). Within the sample, this clone is medium-sized. Its antigen is currently unknown. Trimming left V 5 bases short and J 3 bases short, with 11 bases between. Germline CDR1 is SGDLS and CDR2 is YYNGEE. This CDR3 spans 13 amino acids. Clones were sequenced by immunoSEQ multiplex PCR, and TCRdb holds only the in-frame ones, with some missing. The repertoire holds some 5,400 clones, with approximately 19% as singletons. This material consisted of tumor tissue (inferred from file names), taken from a patient given nivolumab and ipilimumab in sequence. The receptor was derived from a human donor with melanoma. The chain combines TRBV9 with TRBJ1-1; D is ambiguous. The CDR3 DNA reads TGTGCCAGCAGTGATTTAGAGGACACTGAAGCTTTCTTT. Translating gives CASSDLEDTEAFF.